Listed here are 32 T cell receptor beta chains from one sample, sequenced in a study of siplizumab effects on memory and regulatory T cells. This table comes from immunoSEQ multiplex PCR, and its TCRdb copy is limited to in-frame clones, with some not included. Of some 9,000 clones listed, roughly two thirds were seen once; the top ten hold 67%. Sequenced input: effector memory CD8+ T cells sorted from blood. Subset defined: unstimulated CD8+ effector memory T cells. The receptors were gathered from a human donor in good health.

The chain is built from TRBV2 and TRBJ2-1; D perhaps matches TRBD1 (7 bases). The germline CDR1 and CDR2 sequences are SNHLY and FYNNEI. CDR3 length: 16 residues. The ends were cut back, 6 bases at V and 5 bases at J, with 20 bases in the middle. CDR3 in amino acids: CASSSPDREVHNEQFF. DNA of the CDR3: TGTGCCAGCAGCTCCCCCGACAGGGAGGTTCACAATGAGCAGTTCTTC.

The gene calls are TRBV4-1 and TRBJ2-2; 7 bases are a match to TRBD1. This CDR3 spans 16 amino acids. Germline V gene data show CDR1 as MGHRA and CDR2 as YSYEKL. J was trimmed by 0 bases and V by 3 bases; bases with no gene match: 4. This CDR3 is CASSHYRGANTGELFF. For the CDR3, the DNA is TGCGCCAGCAGCCACTACAGGGGCGCGAACACCGGGGAGCTGTTTTTT.

The rearrangement uses TRBV2 and TRBJ1-1, with D maybe TRBD1 (6 bases). Per the germline V gene, CDR1 is SNHLY and CDR2 is FYNNEI. The V gene lost 8 bases and the J gene lost 3 bases, with 13 bases spanning the gap. The length of the CDR3 is 13 residues. The CDR3 sequence: CASGGQGYTEAFF. CDR3 DNA: TGTGCCAGCGGAGGTCAGGGGTACACTGAAGCTTTCTTT.

The chain employs TRBV6-6 and TRBJ2-7; 12 nucleotides line up with TRBD1. Unmatched junction bases numbered 9, after V lost 8 bases and J lost 1 base. This CDR3 comprises 16 residues. Germline V gene data show CDR1 as MNHNY and CDR2 as SVGAGI (reference sequence). CDR3 region: CASGDRGLDPSYEQYF. The CDR3, as DNA: TGTGCCAGCGGGGACAGGGGGCTCGATCCTTCCTACGAGCAGTACTTC.

V usage is TRBV6-1 and J usage is TRBJ1-1; a weak D match, TRBD1 (5 bases). Germline V gene lookup returns CDR1 MNHNS and CDR2 SASEGT. This CDR3 has 14 amino acids. Trimming removed 2 bases at V and 1 base at J, with 8 bases between. CDR3 region: CASSESGGNTEAFF. The CDR3 nucleotides read TGTGCCAGCAGTGAATCTGGGGGGAACACTGAAGCTTTCTTT.

The chain recombines TRBV5-4 with TRBJ2-7, with 11 bases identical to TRBD2. Germline-derived CDR1 and CDR2 are SGHNT and YYREEE (reference sequence). With 4 bases clipped from V and 0 bases from J, the junction kept 0 bases outside the gene matches. The CDR3 contains 14 residues. The CDR3 bases are TGTGCCAGCAGCGGACTAGCGGGCTCCTACGAGCAGTACTTC. Its translation is CASSGLAGSYEQYF. Combining the CDR3 with reference TRBV5-4 and TRBJ2-7 gives the whole variable domain ETGVTQSPTHLIKTRGQQVTLRCSSQSGHNTVSWYQQALGQGPQFIFQYYREEENGRGNFPPRFSGLQFPNYSSELNVNALELDDSALYLCASSGLAGSYEQYFGPGTRLTVT.

In this sample, this clone turned up a few times. This chain links TRBV7-8 with TRBJ2-7; D gene ambiguous. Trimming removed 5 bases from V and 4 bases from J, with 9 bases in between. Germline CDR1 SGHVS, CDR2 FQNEAQ. The CDR3 runs to 12 residues. CDR3 in DNA: TGTGCCAGCAGCCCGCTCCGTTACGAGCAGTACTTC. It yields the protein CASSPLRYEQYF.

This clone was detected only a few times. The chain combines TRBV5-6 with TRBJ1-2; no clear D gene. The CDR3 consists of 13 residues. V was trimmed by 4 bases and J by 8 bases, leaving 15 bases between them. Germline-derived CDR1 and CDR2 are SGHDT and YYEEEE. The CDR3 protein is CASSVTRVGGYTF. As DNA, the CDR3 is TGTGCCAGCAGCGTTACGAGAGTTGGAGGCTACACCTTC.

The chain joins TRBV6-5 to TRBJ2-1, with D hard to call. The CDR3 covers 13 residues. V dropped 5 bases and J dropped 1 base, with 6 bases sitting between them. The germline gives CDR1 MNHEY, CDR2 SVGAGI. CDR3 residues: CASSPRSYNEQFF. The CDR3 DNA reads as TGTGCCAGCAGTCCCCGTTCCTACAATGAGCAGTTCTTC.

The V call is TRBV7-3, the J call TRBJ2-7, with 13 positions matching TRBD2. Germline trimming cut 1 base from V and 2 bases from J; bases unmatched to any gene: 11. Germline lookup yields CDR1 SGHTA and CDR2 FQGTGA. CDR3 size: 19 residues. The CDR3 DNA follows: TGTGCCAGCAGCTTAATGGGACTAGCGGGAATCGGTAGCGCCTACGAGCAGTACTTC. Amino acids: CASSLMGLAGIGSAYEQYF.

The chain has TRBV4-2 and TRBJ2-7, with unresolved D. V lost 5 bases to trimming and J lost 0 bases, with 14 bases between them. From germline, CDR1 is LGHNA and CDR2 YNFKEQ. This CDR3 has 15 residues. The CDR3 nucleotides are TGTGCCAGCAGCTCTGGGGATAAGAGCTCCTACGAGCAGTACTTC. Its translation: CASSSGDKSSYEQYF.

The chain combines TRBV6-5 with TRBJ1-2; TRBD1 might be the D (5 bases). Trimming pared 5 bases from V and 6 bases from J, leaving 16 bases between. The CDR3 runs 14 residues. Germline values: CDR1 MNHEY, CDR2 SVGAGI. The CDR3 reads CASSGASGTDGYTF. CDR3 DNA: TGTGCCAGCAGTGGTGCATCCGGGACGGATGGCTACACCTTC.

The chain uses TRBV6-5 and TRBJ1-3; D uncertain. Germline loops: CDR1 MNHEY, CDR2 SVGAGI. V lost 6 bases to trimming and J lost 0 bases, with 6 bases between them. This CDR3 spans 13 amino acids. This chain's CDR3 is CASRGISGNTIYF. In nucleotides, the CDR3 is TGTGCCAGCAGGGGAATCTCTGGAAACACCATATATTTT.

The rearrangement uses TRBV4-2 and TRBJ2-1; 8 positions agree with TRBD2. J gave up 10 bases and V 1 base, and 3 bases lay outside the gene matches. Germline CDR1 reads LGHNA; CDR2 reads YNFKEQ. The CDR3 loop spans 13 amino acids. In DNA, the CDR3 is TGTGCCAGCAGCCAAGCCCAGCGGGGGGAGCAGTTCTTC. Residues: CASSQAQRGEQFF.

Concerning this clone itself: This may be a read error, as it is one base from a much larger clone. V and J are TRBV9 and TRBJ2-5; perhaps TRBD2 as D (5 bases). The J call is uncertain, as TRBJ2-7 better fits the DNA end. Germline CDR1 reads SGDLS; CDR2 reads YYNGEE. This CDR3 comprises 14 residues. This chain's CDR3 is CASSVGGSAYEQYF. CDR3 in DNA: TGTGCCAGCAGCGTAGGCGGGTCCGCCTACGAGCAGTACTTC.

The V and J genes are TRBV4-2 and TRBJ2-6, with D tentatively TRBD1 (5 bases). Trimming shortened V by 3 bases and J by 0 bases, and 9 bases separated the two germline ends. The CDR3 consists of 16 residues. Germline V CDR1 and CDR2: LGHNA, YNFKEQ. DNA for the CDR3: TGTGCCAGCAGCCAGACAGAAAACTCTGGGGCCAACGTCCTGACTTTC. Translated: CASSQTENSGANVLTF.

The V call is TRBV7-2, the J call TRBJ1-1; D is unresolved. This CDR3 is built from 14 residues. Germline V gene data show CDR1 as SGHTA and CDR2 as FQGNSA. V lost 5 bases, J lost 2 bases, and 12 bases lay in between. The CDR3 region has the DNA TGTGCCAGCAGCCCACGTAGGCCCAACACTGAAGCTTTCTTT. This translates into CASSPRRPNTEAFF. Full variable domain (rest looked up from reference TRBV7-2 and TRBJ1-1): GAGVSQSPSNKVTEKGKDVELRCDPISGHTALYWYRQSLGQGLEFLIYFQGNSAPDKSGLPSDRFSAERTGGSVSTLTIQRTQQEDSAVYLCASSPRRPNTEAFFGQGTRLTVV.

This clone was seen ten or more times. The chain joins TRBV29-1 to TRBJ2-7; D unclear. This CDR3 is 13 amino acids long. Looked up from germline, CDR1 is SQVTM and CDR2 is ANQGSEA. V dropped 4 bases and J dropped 2 bases, with 12 bases sitting between them. The CDR3 here is CSVVRASTYEQYF. In DNA, the CDR3 is TGCAGCGTTGTCCGAGCCAGCACCTACGAGCAGTACTTC.

This clone showed up just a few times. The chain recombines TRBV19 with TRBJ1-5; perhaps TRBD1 as D (6 bases). Trimming took off 4 bases at V and 6 bases at J, with 13 bases between the two ends. Germline V CDR1 and CDR2: LNHDA, SQIVND (reference sequence). This CDR3 region has 14 residues. The CDR3: CASSSLGAGQPQHF. CDR3 coding DNA: TGTGCCAGTAGTAGTTTGGGGGCGGGTCAGCCCCAGCATTTT.

This clone was detected once. V is TRBV13 and J is TRBJ1-3; D remains ambiguous. Germline values: CDR1 PRHDT, CDR2 FYEKMQ (reference sequence). The V gene lost 0 bases and the J gene lost 0 bases, with 12 bases spanning the gap. The CDR3 has 17 amino acids. In DNA, the CDR3 is TGTGCCAGCAGCTTAGGCCTTGCGCGGCTCTCTGGAAACACCATATATTTT. The encoded protein is CASSLGLARLSGNTIYF.

CDR3 amino acids: CASSMTSGSTDTQYF. CDR3 nucleotide sequence: TGTGCCAGTAGTATGACTAGCGGGAGCACAGATACGCAGTATTTT. The chain links TRBV19 to TRBJ2-3; 10 positions agree with TRBD2. Germline V CDR1 and CDR2: LNHDA, SQIVND (reference sequence). Trimming cost V 3 bases and J 0 bases; bases outside gene matches: 0. This CDR3 contains 15 residues.

J is TRBJ2-3 and V is TRBV18; D is unclear. Trimming cost V 1 base and J 4 bases, with 6 bases left between them. The germline V gene has CDR1 KGHSH and CDR2 LQKENI. The CDR3 totals 13 residues. CDR3 DNA: TGTGCCAGCTCACCACGATGGGCAGATACGCAGTATTTT. Protein sequence: CASSPRWADTQYF.

This clone was recorded a few times. The chain employs TRBV9 and TRBJ2-2; D is perhaps TRBD2 (6 bases). Deletions cut 0 bases from V and 5 bases from J, with 14 bases between. Germline V CDR1 and CDR2: SGDLS, YYNGEE. The CDR3 runs to 16 residues. The CDR3 is CASSVEAGRGTGELFF. The CDR3 DNA follows: TGTGCCAGCAGCGTAGAGGCGGGAAGGGGAACCGGGGAGCTGTTTTTT.

This chain joins TRBV27 and TRBJ1-5; D not certain. The CDR3 contains 15 residues. V gave up 5 bases and J gave up 3 bases, with 14 bases separating them. CDR1 and CDR2 from the germline V gene are MNHEY and SMNVEV (reference sequence). CDR3 region: CASSLLDGNNQPQHF. The CDR3 nucleotides read TGTGCCAGCAGTCTCCTGGACGGGAACAATCAGCCCCAGCATTTT.

CDR3 nucleotide sequence: TGCGCCAGCAGCTTGCAGGTGGCCTACGAGCAGTACTTC. As protein: CASSLQVAYEQYF. The chain links TRBV5-1 to TRBJ2-7; D remains ambiguous. In germline, CDR1 is SGHRS, CDR2 YFSETQ. Between the trimmed V and J ends, which lost 1 base and 2 bases, there was a span of 7 bases. The CDR3 is 13 amino acids.

The chain is built from TRBV6-4 and TRBJ2-1; the match to TRBD1 covers 9 bases. This CDR3 has 16 residues. V was pared by 2 bases and J by 5 bases, with 7 bases of the junction left unmatched. CDR1 and CDR2 from the germline V gene are MRHNA and SNTAGT. CDR3 loop: CASSDTDRGDHNEQFF. The CDR3 bases are TGTGCCAGCAGTGACACCGACAGGGGGGATCACAATGAGCAGTTCTTC.

V is TRBV6-5 and J is TRBJ2-1, with D maybe TRBD2 (5 bases). The germline V gene has CDR1 MNHEY and CDR2 SVGAGI. The CDR3 is 13 amino acids. V lost 10 bases and J lost 3, with 13 bases in between. The CDR3 DNA reads TGTGCCACCCTCCTTCGGGGCTACAATGAGCAGTTCTTC. This codes for CATLLRGYNEQFF.

The genes are TRBV27 and TRBJ1-2; no definite D call. V was pared by 2 bases and J by 5 bases, with 12 bases between. Germline CDR1 is MNHEY and CDR2 is SMNVEV (reference sequence). The CDR3 runs to 14 residues. The CDR3 DNA reads TGTGCCAGCAGTTTAGGACCGTCAAAATATGGCTACACCTTC. This gives the protein CASSLGPSKYGYTF.

The rearrangement joins TRBV2 to TRBJ2-2; TRBD1 matches 9 bases. V lost 8 bases and J lost 1; bases outside the gene matches: 5. The CDR3 totals 15 residues. Germline CDR1 reads SNHLY; CDR2 reads FYNNEI. The CDR3 DNA reads as TGTGCCAGCCATACAGGGGGCGGGAACACCGGGGAGCTGTTTTTT. Encoded protein: CASHTGGGNTGELFF.

V gene TRBV6-4 combines with J gene TRBJ1-2; 10 nucleotides line up with TRBD1. CDR1 is MRHNA, CDR2 SNTAGT, per germline. CDR3 length equals 13 residues. With 0 bases clipped from V and 8 bases from J, the junction kept 0 bases outside the gene matches. The CDR3 nucleotides are TGTGCCAGCAGTGACTCGACAGGGGGCGGCTACACCTTC. Translation: CASSDSTGGGYTF.

The gene calls are TRBV4-2 and TRBJ2-3; D is unresolved. This CDR3 is built from 15 residues. V lost 1 base and J 2 bases, leaving 10 bases between the germline ends. The germline CDR1 and CDR2 sequences are LGHNA and YNFKEQ. The CDR3 sequence: CASSQAETDTDTQYF. The CDR3 DNA reads TGTGCCAGCAGCCAAGCGGAAACTGACACAGATACGCAGTATTTT.

The chain combines TRBV7-9 with TRBJ2-2; D not resolved. Per germline, CDR1 SEHNR and CDR2 FQNEAQ (reference sequence). The CDR3 extends over 15 amino acids. Trimming left V 3 bases short and J 7 bases short, with 15 bases between. In DNA, the CDR3 is TGTGCCAGCAGCTTGGGCTACCCCCCTAACGGGGAGCTGTTTTTT. Translating it yields CASSLGYPPNGELFF.